In this sample, the clone carrying this TCR beta chain turned up a few times. Antigen specificity is unknown. Germline CDR1 reads DFQATT; CDR2 reads SNEGSKA (reference sequence). This CDR3 comprises 15 residues. Construction of TCR beta libraries relied on iRepertoire HTBI primers and on Arm-PCR targeting CDR3 regions. TCRdb ran MiXCR on the multiplex PCR reads and lists one entry per CDR3 protein. The data contain under 450,000 distinct CDR3 sequences, 12% of them singletons. The record originates from a study of regulatory T cells in long-lasting Graves disease. Study conclusions and caveats: Persistent disease exhibited a predilection for TRBV28, TRBJ1-2 and TRBJ2-5.

As to time point: newly diagnosed GD, antithyroid drugs for less than 3 months. TCR sequences were obtained from RNA taken from PBMCs. This sample was also put to use in a study of T cells in Graves' hyperthyroidism and ophthalmopathy. That source reports: Lactation, pregnancy, other autoimmune disease or uncontrolled infection led to exclusion of patients. The study used the HTBI primer set for a first-round RT-PCR of the TCR CDR3. A model of 13 V-J pairs discriminated ophthalmopathy from stable hyperthyroidism.

The chain employs TRBV20-1 and TRBJ2-2, with 7 bases aligning to TRBD1. The source of this sequence is a woman aged 18-30 years with Graves disease. Material: peripheral blood mononuclear cells (PBMCs), obtained at new diagnosis, from a patient treated with antithyroid drugs. This CDR3 is CTYHNRDRRRGELFF. CDR3 bases: TGCACCTATCATAACCGGGACAGAAGAAGAGGGGAGCTGTTTTTT.